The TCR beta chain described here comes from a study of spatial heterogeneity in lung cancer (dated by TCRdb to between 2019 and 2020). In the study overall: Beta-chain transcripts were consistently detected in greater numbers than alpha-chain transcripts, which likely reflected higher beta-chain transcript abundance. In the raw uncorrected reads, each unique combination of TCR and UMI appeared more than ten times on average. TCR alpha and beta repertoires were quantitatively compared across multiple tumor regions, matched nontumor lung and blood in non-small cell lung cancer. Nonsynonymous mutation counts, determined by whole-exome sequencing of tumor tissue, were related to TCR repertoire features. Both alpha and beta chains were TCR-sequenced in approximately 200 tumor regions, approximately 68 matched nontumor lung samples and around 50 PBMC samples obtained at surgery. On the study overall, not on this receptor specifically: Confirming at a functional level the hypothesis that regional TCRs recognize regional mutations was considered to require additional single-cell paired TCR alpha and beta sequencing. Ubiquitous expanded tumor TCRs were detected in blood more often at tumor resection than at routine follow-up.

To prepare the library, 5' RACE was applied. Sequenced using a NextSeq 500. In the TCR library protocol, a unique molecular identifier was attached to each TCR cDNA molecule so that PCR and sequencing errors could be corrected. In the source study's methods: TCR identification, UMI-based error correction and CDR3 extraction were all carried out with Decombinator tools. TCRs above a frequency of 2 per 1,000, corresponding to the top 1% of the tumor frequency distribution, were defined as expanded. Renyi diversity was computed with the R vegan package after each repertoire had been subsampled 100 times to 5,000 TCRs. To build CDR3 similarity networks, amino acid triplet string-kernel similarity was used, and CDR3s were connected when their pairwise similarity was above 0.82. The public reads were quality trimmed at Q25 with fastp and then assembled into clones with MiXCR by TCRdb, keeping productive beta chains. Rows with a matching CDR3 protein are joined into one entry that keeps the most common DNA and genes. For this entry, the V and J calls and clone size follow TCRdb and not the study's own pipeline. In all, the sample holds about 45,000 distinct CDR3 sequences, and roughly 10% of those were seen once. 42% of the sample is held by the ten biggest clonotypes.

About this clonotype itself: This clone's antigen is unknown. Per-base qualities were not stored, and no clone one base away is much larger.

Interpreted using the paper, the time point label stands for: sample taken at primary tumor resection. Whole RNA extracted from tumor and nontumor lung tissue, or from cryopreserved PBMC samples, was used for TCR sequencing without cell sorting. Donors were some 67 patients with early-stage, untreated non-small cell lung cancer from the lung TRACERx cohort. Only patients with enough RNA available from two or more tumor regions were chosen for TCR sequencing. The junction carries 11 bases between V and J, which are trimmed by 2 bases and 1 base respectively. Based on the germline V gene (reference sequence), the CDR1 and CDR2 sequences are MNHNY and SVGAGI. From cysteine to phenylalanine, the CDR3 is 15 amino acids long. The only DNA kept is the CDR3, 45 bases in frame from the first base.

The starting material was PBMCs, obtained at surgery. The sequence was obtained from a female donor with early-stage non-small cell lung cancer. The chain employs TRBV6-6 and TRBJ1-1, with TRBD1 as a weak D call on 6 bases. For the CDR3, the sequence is CASSYPVGGNTEAFF. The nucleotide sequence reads TGTGCCAGCAGTTACCCAGTAGGGGGGAACACTGAAGCTTTCTTT.